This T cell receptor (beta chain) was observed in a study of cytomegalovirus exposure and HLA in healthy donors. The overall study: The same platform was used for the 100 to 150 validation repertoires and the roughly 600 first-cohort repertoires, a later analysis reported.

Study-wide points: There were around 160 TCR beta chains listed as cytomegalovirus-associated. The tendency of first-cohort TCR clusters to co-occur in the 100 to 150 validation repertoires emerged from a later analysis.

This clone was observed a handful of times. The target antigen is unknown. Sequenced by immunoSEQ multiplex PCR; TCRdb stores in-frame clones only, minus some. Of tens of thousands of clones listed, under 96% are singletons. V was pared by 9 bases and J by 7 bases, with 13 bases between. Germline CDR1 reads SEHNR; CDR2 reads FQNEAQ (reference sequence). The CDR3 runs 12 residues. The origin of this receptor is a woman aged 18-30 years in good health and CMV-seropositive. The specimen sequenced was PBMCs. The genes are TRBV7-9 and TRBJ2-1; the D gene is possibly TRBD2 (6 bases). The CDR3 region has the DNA TGTGCCAGTCGGGGGACGTCTAATGAGCAGTTCTTC. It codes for CASRGTSNEQFF. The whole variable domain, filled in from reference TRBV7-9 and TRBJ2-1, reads DTGVSQNPRHKITKRGQNVTFRCDPISEHNRLYWYRQTLGQGPEFLTYFQNEAQLEKSRLLSDRFSAERPKGSFSTLEIQRTEQGDSAMYLCASRGTSNEQFFGPGTRLTVL.